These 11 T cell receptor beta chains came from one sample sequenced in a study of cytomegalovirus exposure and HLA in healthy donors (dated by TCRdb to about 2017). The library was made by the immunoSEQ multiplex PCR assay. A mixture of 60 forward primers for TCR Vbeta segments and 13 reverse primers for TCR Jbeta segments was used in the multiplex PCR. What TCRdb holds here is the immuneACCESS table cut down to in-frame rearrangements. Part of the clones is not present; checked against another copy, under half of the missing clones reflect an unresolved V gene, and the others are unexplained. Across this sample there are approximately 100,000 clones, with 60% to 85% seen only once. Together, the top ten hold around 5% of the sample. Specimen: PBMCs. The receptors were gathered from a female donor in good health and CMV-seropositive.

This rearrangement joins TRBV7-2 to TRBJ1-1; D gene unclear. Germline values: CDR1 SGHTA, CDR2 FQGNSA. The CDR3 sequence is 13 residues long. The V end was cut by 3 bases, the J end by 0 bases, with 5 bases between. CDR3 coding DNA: TGTGCCAGCAGCTTCACATTGAACACTGAAGCTTTCTTT. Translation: CASSFTLNTEAFF.

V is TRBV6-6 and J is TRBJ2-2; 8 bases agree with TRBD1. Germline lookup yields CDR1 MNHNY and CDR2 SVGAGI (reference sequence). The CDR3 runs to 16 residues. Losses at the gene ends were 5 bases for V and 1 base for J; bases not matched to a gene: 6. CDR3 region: CASSGTGTGNTGELFF. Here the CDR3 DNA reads TGTGCCAGCAGTGGAACCGGGACAGGGAACACCGGGGAGCTGTTTTTT.

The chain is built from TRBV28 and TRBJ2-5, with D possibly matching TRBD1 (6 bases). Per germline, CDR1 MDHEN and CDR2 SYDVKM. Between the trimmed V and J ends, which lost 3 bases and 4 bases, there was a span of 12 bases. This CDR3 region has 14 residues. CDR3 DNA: TGTGCCAGCAGTTTCGATGGACAGAGAGAGACCCAGTACTTC. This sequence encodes CASSFDGQRETQYF.

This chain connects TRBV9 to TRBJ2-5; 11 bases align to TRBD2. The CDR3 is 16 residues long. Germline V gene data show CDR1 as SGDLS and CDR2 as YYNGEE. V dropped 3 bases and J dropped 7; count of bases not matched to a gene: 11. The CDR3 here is CASSAGLAGNLRTQYF. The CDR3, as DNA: TGTGCCAGCAGCGCCGGACTAGCGGGCAACTTGCGGACCCAGTACTTC.

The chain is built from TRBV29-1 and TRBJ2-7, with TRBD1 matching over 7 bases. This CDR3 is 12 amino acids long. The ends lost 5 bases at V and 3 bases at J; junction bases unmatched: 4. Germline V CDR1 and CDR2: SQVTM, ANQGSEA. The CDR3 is CSVSGQYYEQYF. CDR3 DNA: TGCAGCGTTTCGGGACAGTACTACGAGCAGTACTTC.

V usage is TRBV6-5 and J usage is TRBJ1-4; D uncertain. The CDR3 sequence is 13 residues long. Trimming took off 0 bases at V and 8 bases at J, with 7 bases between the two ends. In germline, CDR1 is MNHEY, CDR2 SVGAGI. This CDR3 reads CASSYSPAEKLFF. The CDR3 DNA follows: TGTGCCAGCAGTTACTCACCAGCGGAAAAACTGTTTTTT.

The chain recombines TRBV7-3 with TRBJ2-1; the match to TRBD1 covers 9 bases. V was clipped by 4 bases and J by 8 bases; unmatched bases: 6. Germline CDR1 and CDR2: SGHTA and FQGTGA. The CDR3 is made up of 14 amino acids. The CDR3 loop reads CASSSGQGRHEQFF. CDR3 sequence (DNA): TGTGCCAGCAGCTCAGGACAGGGGCGCCATGAGCAGTTCTTC.

The chain's CDR3 is CASSHRQRNYGYTF. CDR3 coding DNA: TGTGCCAGCAGCCACCGCCAGCGAAACTATGGCTACACCTTC. This chain joins TRBV7-9 and TRBJ1-2; D unclear. In germline, CDR1 is SEHNR, CDR2 FQNEAQ (reference sequence). V dropped 5 bases and J dropped 2 bases, with 12 bases sitting between them. The CDR3 extends over 14 amino acids.

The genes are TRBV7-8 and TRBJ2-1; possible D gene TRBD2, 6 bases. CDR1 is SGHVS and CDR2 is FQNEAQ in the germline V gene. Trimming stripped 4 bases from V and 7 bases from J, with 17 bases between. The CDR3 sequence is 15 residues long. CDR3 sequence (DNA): TGTGCCAGCAGCTCGATTGGGGGAGGACCGAATGAGCAGTTCTTC. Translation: CASSSIGGGPNEQFF. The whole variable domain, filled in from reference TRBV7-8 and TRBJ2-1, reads GAGVSQSPRYKVAKRGQDVALRCDPISGHVSLFWYQQALGQGPEFLTYFQNEAQLDKSGLPSDRFFAERPEGSVSTLKIQRTQQEDSAVYLCASSSIGGGPNEQFFGPGTRLTVL.

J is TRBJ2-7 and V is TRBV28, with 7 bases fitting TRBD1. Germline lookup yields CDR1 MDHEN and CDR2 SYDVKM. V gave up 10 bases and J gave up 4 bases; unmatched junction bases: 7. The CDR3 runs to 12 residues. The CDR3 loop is CATTGQQYEQYF. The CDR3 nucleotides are TGTGCCACCACGGGACAGCAATACGAGCAGTACTTC.

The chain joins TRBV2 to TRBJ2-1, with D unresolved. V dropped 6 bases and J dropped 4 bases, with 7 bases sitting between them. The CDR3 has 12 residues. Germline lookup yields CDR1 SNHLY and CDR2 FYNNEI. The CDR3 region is CASRFGYNEQFF. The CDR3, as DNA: TGTGCCAGCAGGTTCGGGTACAATGAGCAGTTCTTC.